This is a list of T cell receptor beta chains from one sample in a study of blood T cell repertoires in COVID-19. Sequencing was performed with immunoSEQ multiplex PCR; in TCRdb, only in-frame clones are kept and a portion is missing. Seen here are more than 110,000 clones, 85% to 90% observed once, and the top ten hold around 4.5%. The material sequenced was peripheral blood. The receptor set was obtained from a woman in her thirties or forties with acute or convalescent COVID-19. Each CDR3 is given with its conserved first and last residue.

TRBV2,TRBJ1-5,CASSGTRGGTNQPQHF
TRBV18,TRBJ2-3,CASSPSQESSTDTQYF
TRBV19,TRBJ2-7,CASTPGTGDYEQYF
TRBV12-3/TRBV12-4,TRBJ1-2,CASSLKGAHGYTF
TRBV7-2,TRBJ2-3,CASSRYPLGQDTDTQYF
TRBV11-2,TRBJ2-1,CASSSLSGSRYNEQFF
TRBV3-1/TRBV3-2,TRBJ2-3,CASRGVDTQYF
TRBV7-3,TRBJ2-1,CASSLQGGYNEQFF
TRBV6-5,TRBJ1-4,CASSYSNGLPNEKLFF
TRBV6-2/TRBV6-3,TRBJ2-3,CASSYASGFTDTQYF
TRBV5-1,TRBJ1-1,CASSLTGGNTEAFF
TRBV7-2,TRBJ2-3,CASSESSGLTDTQYF
TRBV15,TRBJ2-7,CATSMRTGEQYF
TRBV7-9,TRBJ2-1,CAKPGQGYNEQFF
TRBV9,TRBJ1-6,CASSVEARGTPLHF
TRBV30,TRBJ1-4,CAWGPLVATNEKLFF
TRBV7-9,TRBJ1-2,CASSLGQYGYTF
TRBV5-1,TRBJ2-2,CASSFGTNTGELFF
TRBV28,TRBJ1-2,CASSLRPGASGGYTF
TRBV7-8,TRBJ1-1,CASSLRGNTEAFF
TRBV3-1/TRBV3-2,TRBJ2-3,CASSQGGADTQYF
TRBV5-8,TRBJ2-5,CASSLGQAQWETQYF